This TCR beta chain was sequenced during a study of chemoradiotherapy in HPV16-positive cancers. Study outcomes and limitations: Only two HPV16-positive patients supplied the functional HPV-specificity definition. HPV-responsive T-cell expansion during chemoradiotherapy was linked to improved recurrence-free survival in HPV16-positive patients. Non-HPV-specific T cells did not expand in tumors during treatment, whereas candidate HPV-specific clones and E7-related motifs did.

Points on this clone: Its antigen is as yet unknown.

Over chemoradiotherapy, repertoires were sampled more than once. Clones were sequenced by immunoSEQ multiplex PCR, and TCRdb holds only the in-frame ones, with some missing. Of about 12,000 clones detected, 85% to 90% appear once; the ten largest clones hold roughly 6.1%. The sample was blood, taken from a patient who underwent chemoradiotherapy. The receptor was isolated from a human donor with HPV-associated anogenital cancer.

This chain's CDR3 is CASSPDWGAGGDEQFF. CDR3 nucleotides: TGTGCCAGCTCACCCGATTGGGGGGCGGGTGGCGATGAGCAGTTCTTC. V and J are TRBV18 and TRBJ2-1; D might be TRBD1 or TRBD2, each matching 6 bases. V was pared by 3 bases and J by 8 bases, with 20 bases between. Germline lookup yields CDR1 KGHSH and CDR2 LQKENI. The CDR3 consists of 16 residues.